This entry lists 12 T cell receptor beta chains sequenced from one sample in a study of T cells in women clearing cervical HPV infection. Profiled with immunoSEQ multiplex PCR; TCRdb holds only in-frame clones, not every one. This sample's table reports about 19,000 clones. The sample was blood buffy coat. Receptor source: a woman aged 18 to 69 with a cervical HPV16 infection that either progressed to CIN3+ or cleared (not recorded which).

To note about this clone: The read falls 3 residues short of the CDR3 end, and the missing part is taken from the germline J gene. V is TRBV7-2 and J is TRBJ2-3, with D uncertain. The CDR3 spans 14 residues. Deletions cut 4 bases from V and 2 bases from J, with 10 bases between. Germline CDR1 is SGHTA and CDR2 is FQGNSA. This CDR3 is CASSSVLSTDTQYF. CDR3 bases read: TGTGCCAGCAGCTCCGTACTCTCCACAGATACG.

A remark on this clone: The read is 3 residues too short to cover the CDR3 end, so that end is filled in from the germline J gene. The chain joins TRBV7-3 to TRBJ2-2, with D possibly being TRBD2 (5 bases). V was clipped by 1 base and J by 3 bases, with 6 bases between them. Germline V gene lookup returns CDR1 SGHTA and CDR2 FQGTGA. The CDR3 totals 14 residues. CDR3: CASSLSGHTGELFF. The sequenced CDR3 bases are TGTGCCAGCAGCTTAAGCGGGCACACCGGGGAG.

Comments on this clone: The read comes to an end 3 residues before the CDR3 does, leaving the germline J gene to fill in the end. This chain joins TRBV11-2 and TRBJ1-2; TRBD1 aligns across 9 bases. The germline V gene encodes CDR1 SGHAT and CDR2 FQNNGV. This CDR3 has 15 residues. CDR3 DNA (partial): TGTGCCAGCAGCTCAAGGTCCGGGACAGGGATTAGC. Its translation is CASSSRSGTGIS. In full, the CDR3 is CASSSRSGTGISYTF. The full variable domain, rest sourced from reference TRBV11-2 and TRBJ1-2, is EAGVAQSPRYKIIEKRQSVAFWCNPISGHATLYWYQQILGQGPKLLIQFQNNGVVDDSQLPKDRFSAERLKGVDSTLKIQPAKLEDSAVYLCASSSRSGTGISYTFGSGTRLTVV.

In the case of this clone: The sequenced fragment ends 3 residues before the CDR3 boundary, so the rest is inferred from the germline J gene. The chain carries TRBV20-1 and TRBJ2-2; D is possibly TRBD2 (5 bases). In germline, CDR1 is DFQATT, CDR2 SNEGSKA (reference sequence). The CDR3 is 13 amino acids. CDR3 protein: CSAHLRANEKLFF. The CDR3 bases that were read are TGCAGTGCCCACCTGCGGGCTAATGAAAAG.

A remark on this clone: The sequenced fragment ends 3 residues before the CDR3 boundary, so the rest is inferred from the germline J gene. The chain recombines TRBV30 with TRBJ2-1; the match to TRBD2 covers 15 bases. Per germline, CDR1 GTSNPN and CDR2 SVGIG (reference sequence). CDR3 length: 18 residues. J lost 7 bases, V lost 0 bases, and 10 bases had no gene match. CDR3 loop: CAWSVYGLAGGRRNEQFF. The CDR3 bases that were read are TGTGCCTGGAGTGTATACGGACTAGCGGGGGGGCGGAGGAATGAG.

To note about this clone: The read stops 3 residues short of the end of the CDR3; the missing end is completed from the germline J gene. This chain uses TRBV3-1 (or the pseudogene TRBV3-2) with TRBJ2-2, with TRBD2 matching 9 bases. V lost 7 bases and J lost 0; bases outside the gene matches: 3. CDR1 is LGHDT, CDR2 YNNKEL, per germline (reference sequence). This CDR3 contains 15 residues. The CDR3: CASTGGGANTGELFF. CDR3 DNA (partial): TGTGCCAGCACTGGCGGGGGGGCGAACACCGGGGAG.

As for this clone: The read terminates 3 residues before the CDR3 end, so the remaining end is supplied by the germline J gene. The rearrangement joins TRBV5-6 to TRBJ1-2, with 7 bases matching TRBD1. The CDR3 runs 13 residues. Per the germline V gene, CDR1 is SGHDT and CDR2 is YYEEEE. The CDR3 DNA, read in part, is TGTGCCAGCAGACAATCCGAACAGGGGGGC. Amino acids: CASRQSEQGG. The whole CDR3 protein is CASRQSEQGGYTF.

Regarding this clone: The CDR3 end falls 3 residues outside the read, so it is completed with the germline J gene. The chain recombines TRBV6-1 with TRBJ2-5; D is unresolved. CDR1 is MNHNS, CDR2 SASEGT, per germline. The CDR3 totals 14 residues. V lost 1 base and J 5 bases, leaving 11 bases between the germline ends. CDR3: CASSEEPDMETQYF. The CDR3 DNA, read in part, is TGTGCCAGCAGTGAAGAACCCGACATGGAGACC.

Concerning this clone itself: The read terminates 3 residues ahead of where the CDR3 ends, so the germline J gene completes it. The chain recombines TRBV12-3 or TRBV12-4 with TRBJ1-5; 9 nucleotides agree with TRBD1. This CDR3 has 14 amino acids. Here the CDR3 reads CASSLGGQGFPQHF. The CDR3 DNA, read in part, is TGTGCCAGCAGTTTAGGGGGACAGGGATTCCCC.

About this clone: The sequence runs out 3 residues before the end of the CDR3; the remainder is reconstructed from the germline J gene. The chain employs TRBV15 and TRBJ2-1, with TRBD1 identical over 10 bases. This CDR3 contains 15 residues. The V gene end was trimmed by 5 bases and the J gene end by 8 bases; junction bases not matched to a gene: 9. Germline V gene data show CDR1 as LNHNV and CDR2 as YYDKDF (reference sequence). The CDR3 DNA, read in part, is TGTGCCACCAGCGTTCGACAGGGGGCGTACGATGAG. Protein: CATSVRQGAYDE. The entire CDR3 reads CATSVRQGAYDEQFF.

As regards this clone: The read finishes 3 residues shy of the CDR3 end, and the germline J gene is used to complete it. This rearrangement joins TRBV30 to TRBJ1-2; 7 bases agree with TRBD1. This CDR3 has 12 amino acids. With 4 bases clipped from V and 1 base from J, the junction kept 0 bases outside the gene matches. Looked up from germline, CDR1 is GTSNPN and CDR2 is SVGIG (reference sequence). The part of the CDR3 DNA that was read is TGTGCCTGGAACAGGGGTAACTATGGC. Its translation: CAWNRGNYG. From start to end, the CDR3 is CAWNRGNYGYTF. The variable domain in full, with the rest retrieved from reference TRBV30 and TRBJ1-2, is SQTIHQWPATLVQPVGSPLSLECTVEGTSNPNLYWYRQAAGRGLQLLFYSVGIGQISSEVPQNLSASRPQDRQFILSSKKLLLSDSGFYLCAWNRGNYGYTFGSGTRLTVV.

About this clone itself: The read ends 3 residues before the CDR3 terminus; that terminus is restored from the germline J gene. The genes are TRBV19 and TRBJ2-1, with 8 bases matching TRBD2. Losses at the gene ends were 7 bases for V and 5 bases for J; bases not matched to a gene: 7. This CDR3 has 14 amino acids. Per the germline V gene, CDR1 is LNHDA and CDR2 is SQIVND (reference sequence). The CDR3 loop is CASKVSGGNNEQFF. The DNA read from the CDR3 is TGTGCCAGTAAGGTGAGCGGGGGTAACAATGAG.